This TCR beta chain was captured by sequencing in a study of CD8 T cells in ankylosing spondylitis. Study outcomes and limitations: There were earlier reports of some motif variants in reactive arthritis synovial fluid and blood. As reported, disease-linked clones showed significant enrichment in matched ankylosing spondylitis synovial fluid. Several highly homologous variants made up a TCR beta motif, and this motif appeared characteristic of ankylosing spondylitis blood.

The V and J ends lost 4 bases and 8 bases, in that order; junction bases with no gene match: 6. This CDR3 spans 15 amino acids. Germline CDR1 and CDR2: SGHRS and YFSETQ. In this sample, this clonotype turned up many times. Its antigen is unknown. Making the TCR beta libraries involved quantitative 5'-RACE with molecular barcodes. TCRdb used MiXCR to reprocess the 5' RACE reads, holding one entry per CDR3 protein. The sample shows about 240,000 distinct CDR3 sequences, about 10% of them seen only once. The receptor was derived from a male donor with ankylosing spondylitis or in good health (not recorded which). Sequenced sample: blood, either unsorted or a sorted T cell fraction (not recorded which). The gene calls are TRBV5-1 and TRBJ2-4, with 13 bases aligning to TRBD2. The CDR3 loop is CASSTSGTSGDIQYF. The CDR3 nucleotides are TGCGCCAGCAGCACCTCCGGGACTAGCGGGGACATTCAGTACTTC.